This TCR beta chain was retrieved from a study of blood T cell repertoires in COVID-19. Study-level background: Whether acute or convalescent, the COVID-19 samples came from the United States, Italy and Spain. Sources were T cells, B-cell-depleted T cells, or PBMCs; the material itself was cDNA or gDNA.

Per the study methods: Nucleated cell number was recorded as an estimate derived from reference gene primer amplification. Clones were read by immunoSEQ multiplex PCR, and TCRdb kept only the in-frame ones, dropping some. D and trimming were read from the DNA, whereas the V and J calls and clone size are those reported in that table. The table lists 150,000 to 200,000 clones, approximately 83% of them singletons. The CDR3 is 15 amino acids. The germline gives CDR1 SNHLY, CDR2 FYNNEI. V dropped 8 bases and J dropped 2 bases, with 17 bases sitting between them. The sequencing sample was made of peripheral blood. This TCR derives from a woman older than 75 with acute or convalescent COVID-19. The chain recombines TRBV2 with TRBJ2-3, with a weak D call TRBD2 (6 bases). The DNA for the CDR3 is TGTGCCAGCCGCTTTAGCGGAACTTTCACAGATACGCAGTATTTT. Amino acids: CASRFSGTFTDTQYF.